This T cell receptor beta chain was identified in a study of technical replicates of blood from several donors. The CDR3 length is 18 residues. Germline lookup yields CDR1 MGHRA and CDR2 YSYEKL. J lost 5 bases, V lost 3 bases, and 15 bases had no gene match. Method: immunoSEQ multiplex PCR; TCRdb's copy keeps in-frame clones and lacks some. The sample contains about 59,000 clones, approximately 97% of which appear only once. The sequence derives from a human donor in good health. The chain recombines TRBV4-1 with TRBJ2-3; 9 bases align to TRBD1. The sequenced sample was T cells isolated from PBMCs. CDR3 nucleotides: TGCGCCAGCAGCCAGCTCATGGCCGGGACAGGGACCCGAGATACGCAGTATTTT. This gives the protein CASSQLMAGTGTRDTQYF.